The 21 T cell receptor beta chains listed next were all sequenced from one sample in a study of T cells in Graves' hyperthyroidism and ophthalmopathy. RNA transcripts gave rise to amplified TCR beta CDR3 regions. The TCR CDR3 first-round RT-PCR relied on the HTBI primer set. From the multiplex PCR reads, TCRdb called clonotypes with MiXCR, one entry per CDR3 protein. The repertoire holds about 640,000 distinct CDR3 sequences, roughly 15% seen once, with around 13% in the top ten. Source material: blood. All receptors derive from a woman aged 45-59 years with Graves' ophthalmopathy.

The chain employs TRBV19 and TRBJ1-5; D gene unclear. V lost 6 bases, J lost 0 bases, and 12 bases lay in between. Looked up from germline, CDR1 is LNHDA and CDR2 is SQIVND (reference sequence). The CDR3 contains 15 residues. This CDR3 reads CASRTGRYSNQPQHF. The CDR3 DNA reads TGTGCCAGTAGGACCGGACGGTATAGCAATCAGCCCCAGCATTTT.

Details on this clonotype: One end of the junction is discordant with germline, which a read error may explain. The rearrangement links TRBV7-7 to TRBJ2-1; possible D gene TRBD2, 5 bases. CDR1 is SSHAT, CDR2 FNYEAQ, per germline (reference sequence). The CDR3 contains 13 residues. This CDR3 reads CASSLFGVDEQFF. DNA of the CDR3: TGTGCTAGCAGCCTATTCGGGGTCGATGAGCAGTTCTTC.

This clonotype was detected many times. The chain combines TRBV29-1 with TRBJ2-1; TRBD2 agrees at 11 bases. From germline, CDR1 is SQVTM and CDR2 ANQGSEA. The CDR3 is 14 amino acids. After removal of 6 bases from V and 9 bases from J, the junction contained 10 bases not matched to a gene. CDR3 DNA sequence: TGCAGCGTGAGGGGAACTAGCGGGAGTAGTGAGCAGTTCTTC. Residues: CSVRGTSGSSEQFF.

The table lists this clonotype with many counts. This sequence joins TRBV29-1 and TRBJ1-2; TRBD1 agrees at 9 bases. CDR1 is SQVTM and CDR2 is ANQGSEA in the germline V gene. After removal of 7 bases from V and 5 bases from J, the junction contained 2 bases not matched to a gene. The CDR3 covers 11 residues. The CDR3 DNA reads as TGCAGCGCAGGACAGGGGTATGGCTACACCTTC. This codes for CSAGQGYGYTF.

In its sample, this clonotype was seen many times. The chain carries TRBV12-3 or TRBV12-4 and TRBJ2-3; possible D gene TRBD2, 5 bases. Trimming left V 3 bases short and J 2 bases short, with 15 bases between. This CDR3 has 16 amino acids. For the CDR3, the DNA is TGTGCCAGCAGTTTGCGGGTAGACACGCTCACAGATACGCAGTATTTT. It specifies CASSLRVDTLTDTQYF.

The sample holds many counts of this clonotype. V usage is TRBV11-2 and J usage is TRBJ2-2, with 15 bases aligning to TRBD2. The CDR3 extends over 22 amino acids. J gave up 0 bases and V 5 bases, and 16 bases lay outside the gene matches. Per the germline V gene, CDR1 is SGHAT and CDR2 is FQNNGV. This chain's CDR3 is CASSERPTGTSGRNSNTGELFF. The CDR3 DNA follows: TGTGCCAGCAGCGAAAGACCAACCGGGACTAGCGGGAGGAACTCGAACACCGGGGAGCTGTTTTTT.

This clonotype appeared many times. The rearrangement links TRBV28 to TRBJ1-4; D is unresolved. Germline-derived CDR1 and CDR2 are MDHEN and SYDVKM. V was trimmed by 6 bases and J by 0 bases, leaving 11 bases between them. The CDR3 contains 15 residues. CDR3 in DNA: TGTGCCAGCAGATTAACAGCGACAACTAATGAAAAACTGTTTTTT. It encodes CASRLTATTNEKLFF. The full variable domain, with the rest looked up from reference TRBV28 and TRBJ1-4, is DVKVTQSSRYLVKRTGEKVFLECVQDMDHENMFWYRQDPGLGLRLIYFSYDVKMKEKGDIPEGYSVSREKKERFSLILESASTNQTSMYLCASRLTATTNEKLFFGSGTQLSVL.

This chain links TRBV6-2 or TRBV6-3 with TRBJ2-1; D unclear. Trimming shortened V by 8 bases and J by 5 bases, and 7 bases separated the two germline ends. The germline CDR1 and CDR2 sequences are MNHEY and SVGEGT. The CDR3 consists of 11 residues. CDR3 in amino acids: CASGRDNEQFF. The CDR3 DNA follows: TGTGCCAGCGGACGGGACAATGAGCAGTTCTTC.

The chain joins TRBV18 to TRBJ2-7; 8 bases line up with TRBD2. Germline V lookup: CDR1 KGHSH, CDR2 LQKENI. The CDR3 totals 16 residues. V dropped 0 bases and J dropped 5; count of bases not matched to a gene: 9. As DNA, the CDR3 is TGTGCCAGCTCACCACCTTCAATAGCGGGAATCCACGAGCAGTACTTC. Residues: CASSPPSIAGIHEQYF.

The chain couples TRBV6-1 to TRBJ2-3; 14 bases match TRBD2. Germline V CDR1 and CDR2: MNHNS, SASEGT. With V trimmed by 7 bases and J by 2 bases, 8 bases remained unmatched. The CDR3 runs to 17 residues. The CDR3 nucleotides read TGTGCCAGCAAGGGACTAGCGGGAGCCGCTTCCACAGATACGCAGTATTTT. This codes for CASKGLAGAASTDTQYF.

This clonotype was counted at least ten times. The rearrangement joins TRBV12-3 or TRBV12-4 to TRBJ1-1; 8 bases fit TRBD1. The CDR3 is 13 residues long. V lost 6 bases and J lost 4; bases outside the gene matches: 4. In DNA form, the CDR3 reads TGTGCCAGCAGAGGACAGGGAAGCACTGAAGCTTTCTTT. This gives the protein CASRGQGSTEAFF.

In its sample, this clonotype was seen many times. The chain uses TRBV12-3 or TRBV12-4 and TRBJ1-1, with TRBD1 matching over 7 bases. J gave up 5 bases and V 6 bases, and 12 bases lay outside the gene matches. The CDR3 runs to 15 residues. The CDR3 nucleotides read TGTGCCAGCAGCCTAAAGACAGGGTTCGGGACTGAAGCTTTCTTT. The encoded protein is CASSLKTGFGTEAFF.

This clonotype was recorded at least ten times. V gene TRBV2 combines with J gene TRBJ2-3; 8 nucleotides agree with TRBD1. V trimming: 10 bases; J trimming: 5 bases; junction bases outside the gene matches: 8. The CDR3 has 13 residues. Germline V gene data show CDR1 as SNHLY and CDR2 as FYNNEI. The CDR3 here is CANQLDRGDTQYF. The CDR3 DNA sequence: TGTGCCAACCAACTCGACAGGGGAGATACGCAGTATTTT. Together with reference TRBV2 and TRBJ2-3, the CDR3 gives the full variable domain: EPEVTQTPSHQVTQMGQEVILRCVPISNHLYFYWYRQILGQKVEFLVSFYNNEISEKSEIFDDQFSVERPDGSNFTLKIRSTKLEDSAMYFCANQLDRGDTQYFGPGTRLTVL.

The gene calls are TRBV5-1 and TRBJ1-6, with D possibly being TRBD1 (5 bases). Germline V gene lookup returns CDR1 SGHRS and CDR2 YFSETQ. This CDR3 is built from 15 residues. Trimming removed 0 bases at V and 9 bases at J, with 13 bases between. Written as DNA, the CDR3 is TGCGCCAGCAGCTTGGCCACAGGTCGGGGTTCACCCCTCCACTTT. It encodes CASSLATGRGSPLHF.

This clonotype was counted at least ten times. The CDR3 region has the DNA TGTGCCAGCAGTTTATGGACGGTTACTGAAGCTTTCTTT. Its protein is CASSLWTVTEAFF. The chain is built from TRBV12-3 or TRBV12-4 and TRBJ1-1; D is unclear. Trimming stripped 2 bases from V and 5 bases from J, with 9 bases between. The CDR3 covers 13 residues.

In its sample, this clonotype was seen a few times. CDR3 region: CSAMIGNTIYF. In DNA, the CDR3 is TGCAGTGCTATGATTGGAAACACCATATATTTT. The chain is built from TRBV20-1 and TRBJ1-3; no reliable D call. CDR3 length equals 11 residues. Per the germline V gene, CDR1 is DFQATT and CDR2 is SNEGSKA (reference sequence). With 4 bases removed from V and 3 bases from J, the gap between germline ends came to 4 bases.

This clonotype was seen many times. J is TRBJ2-1 and V is TRBV12-3 or TRBV12-4; D uncertain. The CDR3 sequence is 13 residues long. Trimming cost V 10 bases and J 9 bases, with 19 bases left between them. CDR3: CATTDTVNVEQFF. CDR3 in DNA: TGTGCCACCACCGATACCGTCAATGTTGAGCAGTTCTTC.

This clonotype was observed a handful of times. This chain uses TRBV28 with TRBJ2-7; perhaps TRBD2 as D (6 bases). Trimming left V 8 bases short and J 0 bases short, with 11 bases between. Germline CDR1 is MDHEN and CDR2 is SYDVKM. The CDR3 is made up of 13 amino acids. The CDR3 region has the DNA TGTGCCAGCGGGCGGGGAAGCTCCTACGAGCAGTACTTC. Translating it yields CASGRGSSYEQYF. Combining the CDR3 with reference TRBV28 and TRBJ2-7 gives the whole variable domain DVKVTQSSRYLVKRTGEKVFLECVQDMDHENMFWYRQDPGLGLRLIYFSYDVKMKEKGDIPEGYSVSREKKERFSLILESASTNQTSMYLCASGRGSSYEQYFGPGTRLTVT.

The chain employs TRBV19 and TRBJ2-2; either TRBD1 or TRBD2 may fit D (5 bases each). CDR1 is LNHDA, CDR2 SQIVND, per germline (reference sequence). There are 16 residues in the CDR3. Between the trimmed V and J ends, which lost 1 base and 1 base, there was a span of 10 bases. The CDR3 protein is CASSIVAGRNTGELFF. The CDR3 coding sequence is TGTGCCAGTAGTATAGTTGCAGGGAGGAACACCGGGGAGCTGTTTTTT.

This clonotype was counted ten times or more. V and J are TRBV20-1 and TRBJ2-5, with D perhaps being TRBD1 or TRBD2 (5 bases each). V lost 1 base to trimming and J lost 4 bases, with 16 bases between them. The CDR3 contains 15 residues. Per the germline V gene, CDR1 is DFQATT and CDR2 is SNEGSKA (reference sequence). The CDR3 DNA is TGCAGTGCTAGAGTATTTTCAGGGAGCACAGAGACCCAGTACTTC. Residues: CSARVFSGSTETQYF.

V gene TRBV4-1 combines with J gene TRBJ2-1; 14 bases fit TRBD2. The CDR3 runs to 18 residues. The ends lost 3 bases at V and 8 bases at J; junction bases unmatched: 12. Germline assignment: CDR1 MGHRA and CDR2 YSYEKL. The CDR3 reads CASSHSARLAGGPDEQFF. The CDR3 coding sequence is TGCGCCAGCAGCCACTCCGCCAGACTAGCGGGAGGGCCTGATGAGCAGTTCTTC.